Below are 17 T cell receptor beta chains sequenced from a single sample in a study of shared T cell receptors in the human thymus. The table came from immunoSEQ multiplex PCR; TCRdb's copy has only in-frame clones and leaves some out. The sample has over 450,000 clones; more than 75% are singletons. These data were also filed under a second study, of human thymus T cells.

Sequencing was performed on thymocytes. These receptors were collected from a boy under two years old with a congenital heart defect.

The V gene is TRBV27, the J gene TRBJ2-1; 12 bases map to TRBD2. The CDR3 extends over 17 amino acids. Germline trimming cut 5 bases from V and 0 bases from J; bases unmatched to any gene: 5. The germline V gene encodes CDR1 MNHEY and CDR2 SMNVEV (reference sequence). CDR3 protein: CASSPRTSGTSYNEQFF. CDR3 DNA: TGTGCCAGCAGTCCACGGACTAGCGGGACCTCCTACAATGAGCAGTTCTTC.

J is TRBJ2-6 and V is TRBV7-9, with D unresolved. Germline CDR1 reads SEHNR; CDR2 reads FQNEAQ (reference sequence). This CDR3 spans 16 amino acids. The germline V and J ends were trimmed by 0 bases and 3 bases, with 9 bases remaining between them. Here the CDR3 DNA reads TGTGCCAGCAGCTTAGCGTCGACTTTTGGGGCCAACGTCCTGACTTTC. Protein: CASSLASTFGANVLTF.

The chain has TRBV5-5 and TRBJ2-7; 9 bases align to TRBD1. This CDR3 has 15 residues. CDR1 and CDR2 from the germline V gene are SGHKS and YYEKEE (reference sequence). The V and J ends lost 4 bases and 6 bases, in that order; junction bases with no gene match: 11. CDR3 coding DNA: TGTGCCAGCAGCCCAGGGTGTACAGGGGGCTTCGAGCAGTACTTC. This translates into CASSPGCTGGFEQYF.

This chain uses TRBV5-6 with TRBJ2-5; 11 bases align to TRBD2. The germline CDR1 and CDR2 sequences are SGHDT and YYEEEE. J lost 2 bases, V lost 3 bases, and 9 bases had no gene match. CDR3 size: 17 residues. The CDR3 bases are TGTGCCAGCAGCTCCCCGGGTAGCGGGAGGGTGCAAGAGACCCAGTACTTC. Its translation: CASSSPGSGRVQETQYF.

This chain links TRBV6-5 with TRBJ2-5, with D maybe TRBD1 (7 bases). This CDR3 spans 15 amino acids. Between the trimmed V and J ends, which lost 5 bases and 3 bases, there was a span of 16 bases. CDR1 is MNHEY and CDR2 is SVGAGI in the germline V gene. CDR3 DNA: TGTGCCAGCAGTCGTAGACAGGGAGGTAAAGAGACCCAGTACTTC. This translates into CASSRRQGGKETQYF.

CDR3 in DNA: TGTGCCAGCAGAGGACATGACCCAGGGGGAAAACTGTTTTTT. It codes for CASRGHDPGGKLFF. The V and J genes are TRBV6-1 and TRBJ1-4, with TRBD1 matching 7 bases. The CDR3 length is 14 residues. Germline CDR1 and CDR2: MNHNS and SASEGT. V lost 6 bases to trimming and J lost 10 bases; unmatched junction nucleotides: 11.

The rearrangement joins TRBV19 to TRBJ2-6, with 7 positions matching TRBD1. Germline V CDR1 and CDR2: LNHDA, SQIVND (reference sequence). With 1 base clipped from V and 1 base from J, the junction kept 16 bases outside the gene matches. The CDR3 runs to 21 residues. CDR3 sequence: CASSIVLRQGVFLSGANVLTF. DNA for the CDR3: TGTGCCAGTAGTATAGTTCTTCGGCAGGGGGTCTTTTTATCTGGGGCCAACGTCCTGACTTTC.

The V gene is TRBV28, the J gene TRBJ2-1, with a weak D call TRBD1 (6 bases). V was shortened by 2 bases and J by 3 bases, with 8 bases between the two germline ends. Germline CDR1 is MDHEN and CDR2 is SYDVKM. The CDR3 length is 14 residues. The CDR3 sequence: CASSLEGVYNEQFF. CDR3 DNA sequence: TGTGCCAGCAGTTTAGAGGGGGTCTACAATGAGCAGTTCTTC.

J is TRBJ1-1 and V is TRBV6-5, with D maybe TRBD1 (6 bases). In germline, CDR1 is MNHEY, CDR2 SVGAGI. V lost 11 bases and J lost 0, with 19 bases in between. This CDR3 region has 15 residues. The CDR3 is CASQGGVVMNTEAFF. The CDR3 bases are TGTGCCTCTCAAGGGGGGGTTGTCATGAACACTGAAGCTTTCTTT.

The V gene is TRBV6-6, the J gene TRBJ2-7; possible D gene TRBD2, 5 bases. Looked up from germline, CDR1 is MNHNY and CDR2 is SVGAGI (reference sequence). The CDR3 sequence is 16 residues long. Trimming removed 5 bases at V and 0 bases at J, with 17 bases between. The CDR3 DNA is TGTGCCAGCAGTCGATACCGGGATCCTAGCTCCTACGAGCAGTACTTC. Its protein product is CASSRYRDPSSYEQYF.

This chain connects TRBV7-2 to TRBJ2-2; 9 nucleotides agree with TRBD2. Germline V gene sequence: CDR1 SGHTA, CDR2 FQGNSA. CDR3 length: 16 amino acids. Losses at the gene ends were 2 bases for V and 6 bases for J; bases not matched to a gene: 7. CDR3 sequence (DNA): TGTGCCAGCAGCTTATCAAGGCTAGCGGGACCCGGGGAGCTGTTTTTT. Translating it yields CASSLSRLAGPGELFF.

The CDR3 DNA follows: TGTGCCTGGAGTCCGACAGGTGGGACTGAAGCTTTCTTT. Amino acid sequence: CAWSPTGGTEAFF. The chain uses TRBV30 and TRBJ1-1, with a possible D match to TRBD1 (6 bases). Trimming removed 2 bases from V and 5 bases from J, with 12 bases in between. CDR3 size: 13 residues. Per the germline V gene, CDR1 is GTSNPN and CDR2 is SVGIG (reference sequence). Variable domain in full (rest from reference TRBV30 and TRBJ1-1): SQTIHQWPATLVQPVGSPLSLECTVEGTSNPNLYWYRQAAGRGLQLLFYSVGIGQISSEVPQNLSASRPQDRQFILSSKKLLLSDSGFYLCAWSPTGGTEAFFGQGTRLTVV.

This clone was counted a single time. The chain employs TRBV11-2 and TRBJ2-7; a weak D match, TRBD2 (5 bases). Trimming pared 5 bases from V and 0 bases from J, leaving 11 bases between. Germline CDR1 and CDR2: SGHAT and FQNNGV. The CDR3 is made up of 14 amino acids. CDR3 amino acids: CASSRGLSSYEQYF. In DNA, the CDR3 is TGTGCCAGCAGCCGCGGACTGAGCTCCTACGAGCAGTACTTC.

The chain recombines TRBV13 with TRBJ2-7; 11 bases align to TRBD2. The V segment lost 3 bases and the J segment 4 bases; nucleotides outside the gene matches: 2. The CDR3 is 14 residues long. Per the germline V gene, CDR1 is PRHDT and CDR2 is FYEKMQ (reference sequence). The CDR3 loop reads CASSFSGRDYEQYF. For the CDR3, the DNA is TGTGCCAGCAGCTTTAGCGGGAGGGATTACGAGCAGTACTTC.

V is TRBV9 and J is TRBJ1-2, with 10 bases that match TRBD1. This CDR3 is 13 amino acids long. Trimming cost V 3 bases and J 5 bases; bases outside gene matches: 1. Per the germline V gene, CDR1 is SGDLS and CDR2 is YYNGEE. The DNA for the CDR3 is TGTGCCAGCAGCGGACAGGGGGCGTATGGCTACACCTTC. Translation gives CASSGQGAYGYTF.

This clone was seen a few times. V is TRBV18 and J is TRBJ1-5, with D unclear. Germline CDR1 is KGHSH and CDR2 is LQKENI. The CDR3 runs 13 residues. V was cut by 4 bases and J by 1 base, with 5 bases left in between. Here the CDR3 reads CASSRESNQPQHF. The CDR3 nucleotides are TGTGCCAGCTCACGGGAGAGCAATCAGCCCCAGCATTTT.

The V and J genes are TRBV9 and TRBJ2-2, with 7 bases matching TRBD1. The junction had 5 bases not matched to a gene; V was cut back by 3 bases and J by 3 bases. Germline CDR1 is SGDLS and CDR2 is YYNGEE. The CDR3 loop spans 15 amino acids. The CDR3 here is CASSDRGQHTGELFF. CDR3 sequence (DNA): TGTGCCAGCAGCGACCGGGGACAGCACACCGGGGAGCTGTTTTTT.